This entry lists 30 T cell receptor beta chains sequenced from one sample in a study of blood T cells in healthy people across ages. Sample-barcoded 5' priming and a J-beta primer mix drove a second PCR of about 6 to 12 cycles. Via MiXCR, TCRdb re-called the 5' RACE reads, giving one row per CDR3 protein. The sample holds around 1,800,000 distinct CDR3 sequences; approximately 40% are singletons and the top ten take more than 20%. Source material: blood. All receptors derive from a human donor in good health.

The gene calls are TRBV30 and TRBJ1-5; D is unresolved. Trimming stripped 1 base from V and 1 base from J, with 2 bases between. The CDR3 contains 12 residues. Germline CDR1 and CDR2: GTSNPN and SVGIG (reference sequence). CDR3 protein: CAWSDSNQPQHF. The CDR3 coding sequence is TGTGCCTGGAGTGACAGCAATCAGCCCCAGCATTTT.

The rearrangement links TRBV7-9 to TRBJ2-5; a weak D match, TRBD2 (6 bases). The CDR3 consists of 13 residues. Germline lookup yields CDR1 SEHNR and CDR2 FQNEAQ (reference sequence). The V end was cut by 3 bases, the J end by 4 bases, with 9 bases between. CDR3 region: CASSFYGGETQYF. The DNA for the CDR3 is TGTGCCAGCAGCTTCTACGGGGGAGAGACCCAGTACTTC.

This clonotype has more than one count but fewer than ten. The chain couples TRBV4-2 to TRBJ2-1, with D possibly being TRBD2 (7 bases). CDR3 length equals 16 residues. The germline V gene encodes CDR1 LGHNA and CDR2 YNFKEQ. The V gene lost 5 bases and the J gene lost 2 bases, with 16 bases spanning the gap. CDR3 protein: CASSRNPGGPYNEQFF. CDR3 DNA sequence: TGTGCCAGCAGCAGAAATCCCGGGGGGCCCTACAATGAGCAGTTCTTC.

In its sample, this clonotype was seen a few times. The rearrangement joins TRBV29-1 to TRBJ2-3; D remains unclear. CDR3 length: 13 amino acids. Germline CDR1 and CDR2: SQVTM and ANQGSEA. V was clipped by 6 bases and J by 1 base, with 11 bases between them. The DNA for the CDR3 is TGCAGCGTGCGTGGACGGCGCACAGATACGCAGTATTTT. Residues: CSVRGRRTDTQYF.

The V and J genes are TRBV7-2 and TRBJ1-6, with D unclear. V dropped 2 bases and J dropped 6 bases, with 8 bases sitting between them. CDR3 length: 14 amino acids. The germline V gene has CDR1 SGHTA and CDR2 FQGNSA. The CDR3 is CASSLLGLNSPLHF. The CDR3 nucleotides are TGTGCCAGCAGCTTATTAGGCCTTAATTCACCCCTCCACTTT.

The chain is built from TRBV20-1 and TRBJ1-2, with D hard to call. Germline V gives CDR1 DFQATT, CDR2 SNEGSKA (reference sequence). The CDR3 length is 15 residues. V was trimmed by 0 bases and J by 7 bases, leaving 18 bases between them. The CDR3 DNA sequence: TGCAGTGCTAGAGATGCGGTGGCGGGGTTTATTGGCTACACCTTC. This encodes CSARDAVAGFIGYTF.

A few counts support this clonotype. V usage is TRBV6-5 and J usage is TRBJ1-5; the D gene is possibly TRBD1 (6 bases). Germline V gives CDR1 MNHEY, CDR2 SVGAGI. CDR3 size: 13 residues. V was pared by 8 bases and J by 4 bases, with 12 bases between. For the CDR3, the DNA is TGTGCCAGCCGGACAGCGTTTAATCAGCCCCAGCATTTT. This translates into CASRTAFNQPQHF.

Many counts were recorded for this clonotype. J is TRBJ2-7 and V is TRBV20-1, with 7 bases matching TRBD1. Germline loops: CDR1 DFQATT, CDR2 SNEGSKA (reference sequence). After removal of 0 bases from V and 2 bases from J, the junction contained 4 bases not matched to a gene. The CDR3 loop spans 14 amino acids. The DNA for the CDR3 is TGCAGTGCTAGAGACCCGACAGGGACCTACGAGCAGTACTTC. This encodes CSARDPTGTYEQYF.

The chain carries TRBV20-1 and TRBJ2-7; perhaps TRBD2 as D (5 bases). V was trimmed by 0 bases and J by 10 bases, leaving 16 bases between them. Germline CDR1 is DFQATT and CDR2 is SNEGSKA (reference sequence). The CDR3 extends over 13 amino acids. The CDR3 loop is CSARDGGGGTQYF. The CDR3 nucleotides read TGCAGTGCTAGAGATGGAGGTGGTGGAACCCAGTACTTC.

In the case of this clonotype: The germline gene is not matched at one end of the junction; a read error may be the cause. The genes are TRBV20-1 and TRBJ1-5, with TRBD1 identical over 8 bases. There are 14 residues in the CDR3. Germline V lookup: CDR1 DFQATT, CDR2 SNEGSKA (reference sequence). The CDR3 loop is CSAGDPTGAQPQHF. CDR3 bases: TGCAGTGCTGGAGATCCGACAGGGGCTCAGCCCCAGCATTTT.

This clonotype appeared a few times. The chain carries TRBV13 and TRBJ2-7; D may be TRBD1 (6 bases). The end of the DNA aligns better with TRBJ2-5, so the J call may be wrong. The CDR3 is made up of 14 amino acids. Germline V gives CDR1 PRHDT, CDR2 FYEKMQ (reference sequence). The CDR3 here is CASSSWTVAKTQYF. The CDR3 nucleotides are TGTGCCAGCAGCTCGTGGACAGTGGCGAAGACCCAGTACTTC.

The chain combines TRBV29-1 with TRBJ2-1; D gene unclear. Germline V lookup: CDR1 SQVTM, CDR2 ANQGSEA. V lost 5 bases and J lost 0, with 11 bases in between. CDR3 length equals 14 residues. The CDR3 DNA is TGCAGCGTTTCAAGTATGAGCTCCTACAATGAGCAGTTCTTC. Protein product: CSVSSMSSYNEQFF.

V is TRBV12-3 or TRBV12-4 and J is TRBJ2-5; no clear D. CDR3 length: 13 residues. V gave up 2 bases and J gave up 4 bases, with 8 bases separating them. The CDR3 region is CASSLQLVETQYF. In nucleotides, the CDR3 is TGTGCCAGCAGTTTACAATTGGTAGAGACCCAGTACTTC.

The table lists this clonotype with a few counts. The gene calls are TRBV5-1 and TRBJ2-2, with TRBD2 as a possible D gene (5 bases). Germline lookup yields CDR1 SGHRS and CDR2 YFSETQ. CDR3 length equals 15 residues. The ends were cut back, 4 bases at V and 2 bases at J, with 12 bases in the middle. CDR3 sequence (DNA): TGCGCCAGCAGCCCCCATCCGGGAAACACCGGGGAGCTGTTTTTT. Amino acid sequence: CASSPHPGNTGELFF. Full variable domain (outside the CDR3, taken from reference TRBV5-1 and TRBJ2-2): KAGVTQTPRYLIKTRGQQVTLSCSPISGHRSVSWYQQTPGQGLQFLFEYFSETQRNKGNFPGRFSGRQFSNSRSEMNVSTLELGDSALYLCASSPHPGNTGELFFGEGSRLTVL.

The V gene is TRBV10-3, the J gene TRBJ2-1, with 9 bases fitting TRBD1. CDR1 is ENHRY and CDR2 is SYGVKD in the germline V gene. Trimming removed 9 bases from V and 3 bases from J; junction bases left unmatched: 3. The CDR3 is 13 amino acids. Written as DNA, the CDR3 is TGTGCCATAGGACAGGGGATCTACAATGAGCAGTTCTTC. Encoded protein: CAIGQGIYNEQFF.

This clonotype was observed a few times. The genes are TRBV20-1 and TRBJ2-7, with 8 bases that match TRBD1. The V segment lost 1 base and the J segment 7 bases; nucleotides outside the gene matches: 15. The V gene's germline CDR1 is DFQATT and CDR2 SNEGSKA (reference sequence). The CDR3 length is 16 residues. The CDR3 is CSARGGGTGYPTEQYF. The CDR3 coding sequence is TGCAGTGCTAGAGGAGGAGGGACAGGTTACCCAACAGAGCAGTACTTC.

This rearrangement joins TRBV27 to TRBJ1-1, with D perhaps matching TRBD1 (6 bases). CDR1 MNHEY and CDR2 SMNVEV come from the germline V gene (reference sequence). CDR3 size: 14 residues. V lost 11 bases and J lost 2, with 18 bases in between. The CDR3 spells CAARGRVENTEAFF. In nucleotides, the CDR3 is TGTGCCGCCAGGGGCAGGGTCGAAAACACTGAAGCTTTCTTT.

The chain joins TRBV6-6 to TRBJ1-5; 7 bases agree with TRBD1. Germline trimming cut 5 bases from V and 6 bases from J; bases unmatched to any gene: 7. CDR1 MNHNY and CDR2 SVGAGI come from the germline V gene (reference sequence). The CDR3 is made up of 14 amino acids. CDR3 bases: TGTGCCAGCAGTGACAGGGCCGGGAGTCAGCCCCAGCATTTT. Protein sequence: CASSDRAGSQPQHF.

V and J are TRBV20-1 and TRBJ2-5; 9 bases fit TRBD2. The end of the DNA aligns better with TRBJ2-1, so the J call may be wrong. Germline CDR1 is DFQATT and CDR2 is SNEGSKA (reference sequence). There are 14 residues in the CDR3. In DNA form, the CDR3 reads TGCAGTGCTTGGATGACTAGCGGCCAAGAGACCCAGTTCTTC. Translated, it gives CSAWMTSGQETQFF.

The rearrangement joins TRBV5-6 to TRBJ2-3, with D tentatively TRBD1 (5 bases). This CDR3 comprises 12 residues. Trimming left V 5 bases short and J 8 bases short, with 12 bases between. Looked up from germline, CDR1 is SGHDT and CDR2 is YYEEEE. The CDR3 DNA reads TGTGCCAGCAGTTTCCCCCAGGGTACGCAGTATTTT. Its protein product is CASSFPQGTQYF.

This clonotype showed up just a few times. The junction departs from germline at one end; a sequencing error may be responsible. The rearrangement uses TRBV15 and TRBJ2-7; D is unresolved. Germline CDR1 reads LNHNV; CDR2 reads YYDKDF (reference sequence). The CDR3 is 15 residues long. The CDR3 sequence: CATRTSLEGSYEQYF. CDR3 nucleotide sequence: TGTGCCACCAGGACGAGTTTGGAAGGCTCCTACGAGCAGTACTTT.

This clonotype occurred a few times. CDR3 amino acids: CSANIYRQGITDTQYF. The DNA of the CDR3 is TGCAGTGCTAATATTTACCGGCAGGGAATCACAGATACGCAGTATTTT. This sequence joins TRBV20-1 and TRBJ2-3; maybe TRBD1 (5 bases). The CDR3 sequence is 16 residues long. The ends were cut back, 4 bases at V and 2 bases at J, with 19 bases in the middle. Germline CDR1 and CDR2: DFQATT and SNEGSKA (reference sequence).

The chain joins TRBV29-1 to TRBJ1-1; D may be TRBD1 (6 bases). V lost 7 bases and J 5 bases, leaving 20 bases between the germline ends. The CDR3 runs 14 residues. Germline assignment: CDR1 SQVTM and CDR2 ANQGSEA. Here the CDR3 DNA reads TGCAGCGCCGGCCCTGGGGGGGCGCGGACTGAAGCTTTCTTT. Residues: CSAGPGGARTEAFF.

A note on this clonotype: Its ends do not fully match the called genes, so a read error is possible. The chain couples TRBV29-1 to TRBJ2-5, with TRBD1 matching 7 bases. The CDR3 contains 13 residues. The V gene's germline CDR1 is SQVTM and CDR2 ANQGSEA. The CDR3 spells CSVVDRDQETQYF. The CDR3 DNA follows: TGCAGCGTCGTCGACAGGGACCAGGAGACCCAGTACTTC.

The chain uses TRBV15 and TRBJ2-4, with D possibly TRBD1 on 5 matching bases. The CDR3 covers 17 residues. V was trimmed by 0 bases and J by 13 bases, leaving 25 bases between them. Germline V gene lookup returns CDR1 LNHNV and CDR2 YYDKDF (reference sequence). CDR3 sequence: CATSRDRSAGYYNEQYF. The CDR3 DNA reads TGTGCCACCAGCAGAGATCGTTCGGCAGGGTATTACAATGAGCAGTACTTC.

V gene TRBV6-2 or TRBV6-3 combines with J gene TRBJ1-2; TRBD1 matches 11 bases. J lost 8 bases, V lost 0 bases, and 8 bases had no gene match. The CDR3 consists of 16 residues. Germline CDR1 MNHEY, CDR2 SVGEGT. The CDR3 is CASSYSTGQGAGGYTF. The CDR3 nucleotides are TGTGCCAGCAGTTACTCGACAGGACAGGGGGCCGGCGGCTACACCTTC.

This clonotype was seen a few times. The chain employs TRBV20-1 and TRBJ2-7; weak D call: TRBD1 (5 bases). Between the trimmed V and J ends, which lost 2 bases and 3 bases, there was a span of 14 bases. This CDR3 region has 14 residues. Germline CDR1 and CDR2: DFQATT and SNEGSKA (reference sequence). Here the CDR3 reads CSARPPRADYEQYF. The CDR3 DNA sequence: TGCAGTGCTAGACCCCCCAGGGCAGACTACGAGCAGTACTTC.

The V call is TRBV5-1, the J call TRBJ1-1; possibly TRBD1 for D (5 bases). V gave up 4 bases and J gave up 8 bases, with 15 bases separating them. Germline V gives CDR1 SGHRS, CDR2 YFSETQ. The CDR3 sequence is 13 residues long. CDR3 DNA sequence: TGCGCCAGCAGCCTCCGGGGCAGTTCGGAAGCTTTCTTT. Translating gives CASSLRGSSEAFF.

This clonotype was found a few times. The rearrangement links TRBV9 to TRBJ2-7, with 10 bases fitting TRBD1. Germline V gene lookup returns CDR1 SGDLS and CDR2 YYNGEE. Trimming cost V 4 bases and J 3 bases; bases outside gene matches: 10. The CDR3 is made up of 16 amino acids. This CDR3 reads CASSKVPGQGLYEQYF. The CDR3 DNA sequence: TGTGCCAGCAGCAAGGTGCCGGGACAGGGGCTCTACGAGCAGTACTTC.

In this sample, this clonotype turned up a few times. The CDR3 region has the DNA TGCAGTGCTCCGCCCTGGACTAGCGGGGGGGGTACGCAGTATTTT. Protein: CSAPPWTSGGGTQYF. The genes are TRBV20-1 and TRBJ2-3; 15 bases are shared with TRBD2. V dropped 5 bases and J dropped 8; count of bases not matched to a gene: 8. This CDR3 has 15 amino acids. Germline CDR1 DFQATT, CDR2 SNEGSKA (reference sequence).